This T cell receptor beta chain appears in the sequencing data of a study of Ad26.COV2.S vaccination and SARS-CoV-2 variants. Overall study context: In the COV1001 trial, the donor was in the Ad26.COV2.S arm. The vaccine Ad26.COV2.S was put into the muscle once, or twice with 56 days between. Findings and caveats of the study: The placebo group had lower spike-specific TCR breadth than the vaccine recipients did.

The trim removed 6 bases at V and 2 bases at J, leaving 4 bases unmatched. Germline V gives CDR1 MNHEY, CDR2 SVGAGI. CDR3 length: 13 residues. Treatment given: roughly 20 received Ad26.COV2.S at low or high dose, single or two shots; about 5 received placebo; per-sample allocation not given. Sample collection was performed on day 63 after the first vaccine or placebo injection. As to this clone: The target antigen is unknown.

The repertoire was sequenced with immunoSEQ multiplex PCR; TCRdb's copy has only in-frame clones and lacks some. The sample holds a few hundred thousand clones; almost 90% are singletons and the top ten take around 5%. The chain employs TRBV6-5 and TRBJ2-7; 7 bases are shared with TRBD1. This specimen consisted of peripheral blood, obtained in a trial of Ad26.COV2.S vaccine versus placebo. This sequence was found in a person aged 18-60 years who received the Ad26.COV2.S COVID-19 vaccine or a placebo. For the CDR3, the DNA is TGTGCCAGCAGAGACAGGGTAACCTACGAGCAGTACTTC. The encoded protein is CASRDRVTYEQYF.